The subject of this entry is one TCR beta chain. This sample is part of a study of blood T cell repertoires in COVID-19. CDR1 is SGHDN, CDR2 FVKESK, per germline. CDR3 size: 15 residues. The V end was cut by 4 bases, the J end by 0 bases, with 12 bases between. Ages ranged from about 18 to 89 years, with residence in more than 20 US areas. Generated by immunoSEQ multiplex PCR, the TCRdb table keeps only in-frame clones and is missing some. This table holds about 220,000 clones, around 84% found once. The gene calls are TRBV14 and TRBJ1-1; maybe TRBD1 (5 bases). This sequence originates from a woman in her forties who had recovered from COVID-19. The sequenced material came from PBMCs or T cells enriched from blood (not recorded which). The CDR3 loop reads CASSLGGTMNTEAFF. CDR3 coding DNA: TGTGCCAGCAGCCTCGGGGGTACTATGAACACTGAAGCTTTCTTT.